A few counts support the clone carrying this T cell receptor (beta chain). As yet, its antigen is unknown. The record originates from a study of cytomegalovirus exposure and HLA in healthy donors. For the study at large: Drawn from HLA-typed donors, tens of millions of unique TCRs were held in an early data release. The study, taken as a whole, reports: Testing in vitro showed three CMV-associated chains specific for CMV antigens.

Germline loops: CDR1 SEHNR, CDR2 FQNEAQ (reference sequence). Trimming pared 4 bases from V and 8 bases from J, leaving 12 bases between. This CDR3 region has 13 residues. Researchers ran the PCR with 60 Vbeta and 13 Jbeta primers. TCRdb's copy holds only in-frame clones and misses some; the assay was immunoSEQ multiplex PCR. The sample lists approximately 170,000 clones, almost 75% occurring once. Material for sequencing was PBMCs. The sequence derives from a woman in her thirties in good health and CMV-seropositive. The chain has TRBV7-9 and TRBJ1-5; weak D call: TRBD1 (5 bases). CDR3 DNA: TGTGCCAGCAGCTCGGGGGTGGAAAAGCCCCAGCATTTT. The encoded protein is CASSSGVEKPQHF.